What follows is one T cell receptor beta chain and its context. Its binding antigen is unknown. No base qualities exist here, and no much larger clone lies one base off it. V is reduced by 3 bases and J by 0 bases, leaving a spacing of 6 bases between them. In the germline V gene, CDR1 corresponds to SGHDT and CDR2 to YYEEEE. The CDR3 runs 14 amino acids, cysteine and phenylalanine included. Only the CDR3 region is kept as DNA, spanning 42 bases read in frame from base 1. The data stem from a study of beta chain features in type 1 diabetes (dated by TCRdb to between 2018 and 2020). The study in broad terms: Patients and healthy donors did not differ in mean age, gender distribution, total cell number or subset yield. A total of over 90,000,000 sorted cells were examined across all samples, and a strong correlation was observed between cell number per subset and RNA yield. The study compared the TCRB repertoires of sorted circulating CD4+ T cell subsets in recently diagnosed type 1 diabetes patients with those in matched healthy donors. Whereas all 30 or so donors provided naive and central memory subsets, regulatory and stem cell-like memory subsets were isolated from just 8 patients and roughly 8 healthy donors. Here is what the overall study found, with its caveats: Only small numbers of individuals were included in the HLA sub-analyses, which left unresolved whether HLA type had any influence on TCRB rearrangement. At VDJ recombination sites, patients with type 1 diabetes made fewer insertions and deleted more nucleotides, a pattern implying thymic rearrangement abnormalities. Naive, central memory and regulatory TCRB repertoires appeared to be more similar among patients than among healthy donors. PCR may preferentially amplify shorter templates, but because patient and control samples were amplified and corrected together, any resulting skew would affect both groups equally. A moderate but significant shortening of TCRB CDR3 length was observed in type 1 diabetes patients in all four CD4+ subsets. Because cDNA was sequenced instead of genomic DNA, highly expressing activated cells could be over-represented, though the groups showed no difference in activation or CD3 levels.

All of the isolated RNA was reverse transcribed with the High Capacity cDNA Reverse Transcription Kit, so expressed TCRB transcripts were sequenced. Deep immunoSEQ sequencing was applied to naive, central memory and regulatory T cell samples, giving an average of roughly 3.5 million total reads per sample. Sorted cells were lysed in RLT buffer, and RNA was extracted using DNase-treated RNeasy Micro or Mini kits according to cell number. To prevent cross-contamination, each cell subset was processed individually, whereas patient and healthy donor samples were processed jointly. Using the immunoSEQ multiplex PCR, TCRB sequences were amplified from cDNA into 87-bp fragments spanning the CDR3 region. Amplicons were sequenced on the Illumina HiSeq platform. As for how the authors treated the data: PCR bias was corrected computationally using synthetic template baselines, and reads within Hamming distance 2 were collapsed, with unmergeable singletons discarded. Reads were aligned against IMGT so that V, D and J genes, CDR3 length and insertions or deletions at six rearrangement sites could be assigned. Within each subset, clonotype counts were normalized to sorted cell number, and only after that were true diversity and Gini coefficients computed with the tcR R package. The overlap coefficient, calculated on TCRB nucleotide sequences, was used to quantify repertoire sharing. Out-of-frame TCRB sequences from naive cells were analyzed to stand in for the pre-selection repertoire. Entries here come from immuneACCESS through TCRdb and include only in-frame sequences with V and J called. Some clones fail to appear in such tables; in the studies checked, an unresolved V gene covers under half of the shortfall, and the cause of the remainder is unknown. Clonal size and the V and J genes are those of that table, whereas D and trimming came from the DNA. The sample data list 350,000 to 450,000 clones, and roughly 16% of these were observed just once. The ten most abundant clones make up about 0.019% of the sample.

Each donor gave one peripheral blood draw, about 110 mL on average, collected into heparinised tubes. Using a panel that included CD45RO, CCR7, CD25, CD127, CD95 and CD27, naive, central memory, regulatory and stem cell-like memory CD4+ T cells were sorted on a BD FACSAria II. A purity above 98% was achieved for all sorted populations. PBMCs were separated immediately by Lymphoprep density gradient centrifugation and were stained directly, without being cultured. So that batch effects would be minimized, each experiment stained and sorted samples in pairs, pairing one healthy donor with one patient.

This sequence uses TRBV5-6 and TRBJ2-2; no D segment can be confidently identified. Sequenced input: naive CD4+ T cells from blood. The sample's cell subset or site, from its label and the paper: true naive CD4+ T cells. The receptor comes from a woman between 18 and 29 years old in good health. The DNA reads TGTGCCAGCAGCTCAGAACCGAACACCGGGGAGCTGTTTTTT. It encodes CASSSEPNTGELFF.